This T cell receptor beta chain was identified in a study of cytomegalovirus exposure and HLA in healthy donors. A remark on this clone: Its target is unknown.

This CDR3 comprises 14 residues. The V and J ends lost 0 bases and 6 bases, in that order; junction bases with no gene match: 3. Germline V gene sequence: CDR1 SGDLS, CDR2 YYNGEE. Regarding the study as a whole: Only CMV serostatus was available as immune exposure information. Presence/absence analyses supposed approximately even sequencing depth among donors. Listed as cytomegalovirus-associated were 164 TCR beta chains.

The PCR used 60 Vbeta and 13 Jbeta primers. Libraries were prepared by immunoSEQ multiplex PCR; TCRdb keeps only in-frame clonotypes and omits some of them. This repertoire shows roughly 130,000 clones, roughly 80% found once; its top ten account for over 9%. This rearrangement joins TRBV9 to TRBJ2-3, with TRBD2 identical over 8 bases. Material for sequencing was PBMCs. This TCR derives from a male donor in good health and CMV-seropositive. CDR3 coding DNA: TGTGCCAGCAGCGTAGAACTAGCGGAGGATACGCAGTATTTT. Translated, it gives CASSVELAEDTQYF.